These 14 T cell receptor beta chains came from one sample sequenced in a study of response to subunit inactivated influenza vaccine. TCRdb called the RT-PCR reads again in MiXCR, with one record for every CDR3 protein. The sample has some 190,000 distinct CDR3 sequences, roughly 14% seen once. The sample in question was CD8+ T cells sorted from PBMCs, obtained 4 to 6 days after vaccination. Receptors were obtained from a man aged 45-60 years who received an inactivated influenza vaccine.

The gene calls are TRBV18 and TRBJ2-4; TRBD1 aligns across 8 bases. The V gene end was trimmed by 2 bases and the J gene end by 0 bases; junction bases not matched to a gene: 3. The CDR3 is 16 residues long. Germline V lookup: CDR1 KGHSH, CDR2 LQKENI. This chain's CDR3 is CASSPYGQGAKNIQYF. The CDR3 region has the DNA TGTGCCAGCTCACCATATGGACAGGGAGCCAAAAACATTCAGTACTTC.

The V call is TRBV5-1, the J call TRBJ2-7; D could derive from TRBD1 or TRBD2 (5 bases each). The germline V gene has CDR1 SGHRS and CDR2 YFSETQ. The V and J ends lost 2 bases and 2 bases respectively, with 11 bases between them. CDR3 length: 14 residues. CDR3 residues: CASSFGTQAYEQYF. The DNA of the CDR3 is TGCGCCAGCAGCTTCGGGACGCAGGCCTACGAGCAGTACTTC.

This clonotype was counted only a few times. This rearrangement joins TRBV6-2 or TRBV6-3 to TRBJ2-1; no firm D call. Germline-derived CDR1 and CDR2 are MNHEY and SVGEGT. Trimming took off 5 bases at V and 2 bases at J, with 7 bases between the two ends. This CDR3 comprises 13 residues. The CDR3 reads CASSIGAYNEQFF. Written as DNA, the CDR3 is TGTGCCAGCAGTATAGGAGCCTACAATGAGCAGTTCTTC.

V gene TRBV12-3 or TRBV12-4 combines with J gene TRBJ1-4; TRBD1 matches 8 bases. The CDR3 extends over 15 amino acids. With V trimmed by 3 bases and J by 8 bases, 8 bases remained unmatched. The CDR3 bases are TGTGCCAGCAGTTTCCAGGGGGCCGGAGGCGAAAAACTGTTTTTT. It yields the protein CASSFQGAGGEKLFF.

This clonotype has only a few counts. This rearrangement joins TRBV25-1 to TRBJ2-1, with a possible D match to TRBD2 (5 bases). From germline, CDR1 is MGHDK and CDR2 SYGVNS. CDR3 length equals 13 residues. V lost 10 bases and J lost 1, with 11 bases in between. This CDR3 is CATRGLSYNEQFF. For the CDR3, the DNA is TGTGCCACCCGGGGTTTATCCTACAATGAGCAGTTCTTC. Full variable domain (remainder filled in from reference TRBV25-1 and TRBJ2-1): EADIYQTPRYLVIGTGKKITLECSQTMGHDKMYWYQQDPGMELHLIHYSYGVNSTEKGDLSSESTVSRIRTEHFPLTLESARPSHTSQYLCATRGLSYNEQFFGPGTRLTVL.

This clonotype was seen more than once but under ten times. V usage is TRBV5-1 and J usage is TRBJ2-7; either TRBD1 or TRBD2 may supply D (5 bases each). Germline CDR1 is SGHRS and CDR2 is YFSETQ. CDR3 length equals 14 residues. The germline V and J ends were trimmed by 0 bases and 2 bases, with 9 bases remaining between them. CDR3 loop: CASSLDRRTYEQYF. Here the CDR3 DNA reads TGCGCCAGCAGCTTGGACAGGAGGACCTACGAGCAGTACTTC.

The DNA of the CDR3 is TGTGCCAGTAGCTTGGACGCCGCGTGGACCGGGGAGCTGTTTTTT. It translates to CASSLDAAWTGELFF. This chain joins TRBV19 and TRBJ2-2; no clear D gene. The CDR3 is made up of 15 amino acids. The V gene lost 6 bases and the J gene lost 5 bases, with 16 bases spanning the gap. Germline V gives CDR1 LNHDA, CDR2 SQIVND (reference sequence).

CDR3: CASSLGQEQFF. The CDR3, as DNA: TGTGCCAGCAGCTTGGGGCAGGAGCAGTTCTTC. The chain employs TRBV5-6 and TRBJ2-1; D uncertain. This CDR3 is 11 amino acids long. In germline, CDR1 is SGHDT, CDR2 YYEEEE. V was clipped by 0 bases and J by 10 bases, with 5 bases between them.

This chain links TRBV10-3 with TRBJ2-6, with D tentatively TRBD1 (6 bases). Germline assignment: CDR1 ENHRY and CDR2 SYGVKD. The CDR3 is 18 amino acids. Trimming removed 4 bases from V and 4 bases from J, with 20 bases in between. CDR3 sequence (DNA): TGTGCCATCAGTGGAGAGCCCACAGGGCTTGGCGGGGCCAACGTCCTGACTTTC. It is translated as CAISGEPTGLGGANVLTF.

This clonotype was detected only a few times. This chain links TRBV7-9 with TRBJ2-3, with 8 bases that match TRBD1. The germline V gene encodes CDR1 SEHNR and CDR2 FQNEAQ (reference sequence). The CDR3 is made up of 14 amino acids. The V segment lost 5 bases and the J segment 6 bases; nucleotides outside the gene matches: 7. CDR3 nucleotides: TGTGCCAGCAGCCACAGGGGGGTGTTGGATACGCAGTATTTT. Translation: CASSHRGVLDTQYF.

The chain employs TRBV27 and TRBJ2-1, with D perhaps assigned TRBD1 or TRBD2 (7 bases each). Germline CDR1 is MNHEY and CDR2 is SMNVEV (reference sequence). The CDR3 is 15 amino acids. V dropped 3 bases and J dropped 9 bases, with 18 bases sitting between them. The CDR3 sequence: CASSLTLQGGGEQFF. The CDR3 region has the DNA TGTGCCAGCAGTTTGACCCTTCAGGGGGGGGGTGAGCAGTTCTTC.

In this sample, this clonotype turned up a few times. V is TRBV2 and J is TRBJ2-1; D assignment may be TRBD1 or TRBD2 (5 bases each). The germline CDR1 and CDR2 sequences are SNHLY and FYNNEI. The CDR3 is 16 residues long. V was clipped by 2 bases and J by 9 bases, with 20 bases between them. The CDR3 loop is CASSELAEDPGGEQFF. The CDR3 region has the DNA TGTGCCAGCAGTGAATTAGCAGAAGATCCTGGGGGTGAGCAGTTCTTC.

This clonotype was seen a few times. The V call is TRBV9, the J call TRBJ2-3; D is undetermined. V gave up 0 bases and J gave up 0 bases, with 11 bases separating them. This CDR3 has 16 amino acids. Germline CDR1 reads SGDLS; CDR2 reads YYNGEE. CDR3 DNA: TGTGCCAGCAGCGTAGGGTTTTTACCGAGCACAGATACGCAGTATTTT. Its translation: CASSVGFLPSTDTQYF.

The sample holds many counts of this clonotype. CDR3 nucleotide sequence: TGCGCCAGCAGCTTCTTCCTGTCGCGGGAGGGCACAGATACGCAGTATTTT. Protein product: CASSFFLSREGTDTQYF. V gene TRBV5-1 combines with J gene TRBJ2-3; 8 bases map to TRBD2. V shed 2 bases, J shed 1 base, and the junction held 9 bases outside the gene matches. Germline V lookup: CDR1 SGHRS, CDR2 YFSETQ. The CDR3 consists of 17 residues. The variable domain in full, completed from reference TRBV5-1 and TRBJ2-3, reads KAGVTQTPRYLIKTRGQQVTLSCSPISGHRSVSWYQQTPGQGLQFLFEYFSETQRNKGNFPGRFSGRQFSNSRSEMNVSTLELGDSALYLCASSFFLSREGTDTQYFGPGTRLTVL.